What follows are 22 T cell receptor beta chains derived from one specimen sequenced in a study of cytomegalovirus exposure and HLA in healthy donors. 13 Jbeta primers and 60 Vbeta primers were used for the PCR. Repertoires were generated with immunoSEQ multiplex PCR, while TCRdb's copy carries only in-frame clones and drops some. Of 90,000 to 130,000 clones in the sample, more than 65% were seen once. The sequencing sample was made of PBMCs. These receptors came from a man aged 25 to 45 in good health and CMV-seropositive.

The chain has TRBV7-3 and TRBJ2-1, with TRBD2 as a possible D gene (6 bases). The V end lost 2 bases, the J end lost 8 bases, and 10 bases lay between the germline ends. CDR1 and CDR2 from the germline V gene are SGHTA and FQGTGA. The CDR3 length is 13 residues. In DNA form, the CDR3 reads TGTGCCAGCAGCTTACTAGCGTCCCATGAGCAGTTCTTC. Translated, it gives CASSLLASHEQFF.

The chain's CDR3 is CVRSTCASGVSYEQYF. The DNA for the CDR3 is TGTGTCAGAAGCACCTGCGCTAGCGGGGTTTCCTACGAGCAGTACTTC. The chain links TRBV7-5 to TRBJ2-7; the D segment call TRBD2 is taken from the table without a DNA check. TRBV7-5 constitutes a pseudogene. CDR3 size: 16 residues.

The J gene is TRBJ2-1, the V gene TRBV10-2, with TRBD1 matching 8 bases. Per the germline V gene, CDR1 is WSHSY and CDR2 is SAAADI. Trimming removed 8 bases from V and 8 bases from J; junction bases left unmatched: 5. The CDR3 sequence is 12 residues long. As DNA, the CDR3 is TGCGCCAGCGTGGAGACAGGGGATGAGCAGTTCTTC. As protein: CASVETGDEQFF.

The chain carries TRBV18 and TRBJ2-2; 9 positions match TRBD2. The CDR3 loop spans 15 amino acids. The J segment lost 8 bases and the V segment lost 3 bases, leaving 7 bases of the junction unmatched. Germline CDR1 reads KGHSH; CDR2 reads LQKENI. The CDR3 sequence: CASSPQRGELGELFF. The DNA of the CDR3 is TGTGCCAGCTCACCCCAGCGGGGGGAACTAGGGGAGCTGTTTTTT.

The rearrangement links TRBV5-3 to TRBJ2-4; possibly TRBD1 for D (6 bases). TRBV5-3 counts as an open reading frame of uncertain function. Deletions cut 7 bases from V and 3 bases from J, with 14 bases between. The CDR3 consists of 14 residues. CDR3 amino acids: CARLLGQNKNIQYF. Written as DNA, the CDR3 is TGTGCCAGACTACTCGGACAGAACAAAAACATTCAGTACTTC.

To note about this clone: One end of the junction varies from germline; a read error may be responsible. Other DNA variants within this sample encode the same CDR3. This chain links TRBV28 with TRBJ1-2, with a weak D call TRBD1 (5 bases). CDR3 size: 13 residues. The germline gives CDR1 MDHEN, CDR2 SYDVKM. CDR3 loop: CASSLSQGDGYTF. The CDR3 coding sequence is TGCGCCAGCAGTTTATCTCAGGGTGATGGCTACACCTTC.

V and J are TRBV5-1 and TRBJ2-7; 11 nucleotides align to TRBD2. The junction had 8 bases not matched to a gene; V was cut back by 4 bases and J by 5 bases. Germline lookup yields CDR1 SGHRS and CDR2 YFSETQ. CDR3 size: 15 residues. CDR3 in amino acids: CASSRVGTSGHEQYF. CDR3 nucleotide sequence: TGCGCCAGCAGCCGCGTCGGGACTAGCGGCCACGAGCAGTACTTC.

The CDR3 loop reads CASSLDSGINPGELFF. The CDR3 DNA sequence: TGTGCCAGCAGCTTAGACTCCGGGATTAACCCCGGGGAGCTGTTTTTT. The chain links TRBV11-2 to TRBJ2-2, with D tentatively TRBD2 (5 bases). V was cut by 0 bases and J by 6 bases, with 14 bases left in between. Germline-derived CDR1 and CDR2 are SGHAT and FQNNGV. The CDR3 is 16 amino acids.

The V and J genes are TRBV6-1 and TRBJ2-7, with D maybe TRBD1 (5 bases). Germline CDR1 and CDR2: MNHNS and SASEGT. The CDR3 totals 15 residues. Trimming took 0 bases from V and 5 from J, leaving 14 bases between them. The chain's CDR3 is CASSEARQGGNEQYF. CDR3 DNA sequence: TGTGCCAGCAGTGAAGCACGGCAGGGTGGCAACGAGCAGTACTTC.

The gene calls are TRBV9 and TRBJ2-5, with 7 bases fitting TRBD1. V shed 4 bases and J 0 bases; nucleotides not matched to a gene: 6. The CDR3 contains 15 residues. Germline V lookup: CDR1 SGDLS, CDR2 YYNGEE. Written as DNA, the CDR3 is TGTGCCAGCAGCCTTGGACAGGCCTACCAAGAGACCCAGTACTTC. Protein: CASSLGQAYQETQYF.

The chain has TRBV11-3 and TRBJ2-7; 7 nucleotides match TRBD1. Germline CDR1 SGHNT, CDR2 YENEEA. Trimming cost V 6 bases and J 3 bases; bases outside gene matches: 8. This CDR3 region has 14 residues. CDR3 nucleotide sequence: TGTGCCAGCAGTGAAACTGCAGGGGGCTACGAGCAGTACTTC. Its translation: CASSETAGGYEQYF.

The chain joins TRBV10-3 to TRBJ1-3; unclear D gene. Trimming cost V 9 bases and J 0 bases, with 6 bases left between them. This CDR3 contains 12 residues. Germline V gene sequence: CDR1 ENHRY, CDR2 SYGVKD. CDR3 DNA sequence: TGTGCCATTCGAGGCTCTGGAAACACCATATATTTT. Translation: CAIRGSGNTIYF.

The V gene is TRBV2, the J gene TRBJ2-5, with D possibly being TRBD1 (5 bases). The J call is uncertain, as TRBJ2-7 better fits the DNA end. From germline, CDR1 is SNHLY and CDR2 FYNNEI. This CDR3 spans 14 amino acids. The CDR3 DNA follows: TGTGCCAGCAGTGAGAATAGGGGCTCCTACGAGCAGTACTTC. Translating gives CASSENRGSYEQYF.

The chain recombines TRBV2 with TRBJ1-1; 7 bases match TRBD1. The length of the CDR3 is 15 residues. V shed 6 bases and J 2 bases; nucleotides not matched to a gene: 9. The germline V gene has CDR1 SNHLY and CDR2 FYNNEI. The CDR3 loop is CASRLDRDRNTEAFF. The CDR3 DNA is TGTGCCAGCAGACTAGACAGGGATCGAAACACTGAAGCTTTCTTT.

This chain links TRBV5-4 with TRBJ2-2, with D perhaps matching TRBD1 (5 bases). The CDR3 totals 16 residues. The germline V and J ends were trimmed by 4 bases and 5 bases, with 18 bases remaining between them. Germline assignment: CDR1 SGHNT and CDR2 YYREEE (reference sequence). CDR3 in DNA: TGTGCCAGCAGCGCTGGATGGGGCGGAGATACCGGGGAGCTGTTTTTT. Translation gives CASSAGWGGDTGELFF.

The V gene is TRBV4-2, the J gene TRBJ1-1; D is perhaps TRBD1 (6 bases). V was shortened by 6 bases and J by 5 bases, with 16 bases between the two germline ends. The CDR3 runs to 14 residues. Germline loops: CDR1 LGHNA, CDR2 YNFKEQ. This chain's CDR3 is CASRGLGGATEAFF. CDR3 DNA sequence: TGTGCCAGCAGGGGGCTGGGGGGGGCGACTGAAGCTTTCTTT.

The chain has TRBV6-6 and TRBJ2-1, with D hard to call. This CDR3 region has 12 residues. In germline, CDR1 is MNHNY, CDR2 SVGAGI (reference sequence). Trimming pared 7 bases from V and 6 bases from J, leaving 10 bases between. The CDR3 loop is CASTLGGNEQFF. CDR3 DNA sequence: TGTGCCAGCACCCTAGGTGGCAATGAGCAGTTCTTC.

This clone has more than one count but fewer than ten. A read error may account for a junction end that differs from germline. The chain uses TRBV5-6 and TRBJ2-7; possible D gene TRBD2, 6 bases. Germline V gene sequence: CDR1 SGHDT, CDR2 YYEEEE. CDR3 length: 12 amino acids. The CDR3 region is CASSSGRGLAVF. In nucleotides, the CDR3 is TGTGCCAGCAGCTCCGGTCGGGGTTTAGCGGTCTTC.

This chain links TRBV5-1 with TRBJ2-3; TRBD2 matches at 8 bases. Germline CDR1 SGHRS, CDR2 YFSETQ. J lost 6 bases, V lost 0 bases, and 3 bases had no gene match. The CDR3 runs 14 residues. CDR3 in amino acids: CASSLATSADTQYF. The DNA for the CDR3 is TGCGCCAGCAGCTTGGCGACTAGCGCGGATACGCAGTATTTT.

This clone is a singleton in its sample. This sequence joins TRBV19 and TRBJ2-5; D is unresolved. This CDR3 has 15 amino acids. Germline CDR1 is LNHDA and CDR2 is SQIVND (reference sequence). The ends were cut back, 4 bases at V and 5 bases at J, with 17 bases in the middle. This CDR3 is CASSTSAERKETQYF. The CDR3 DNA reads TGTGCCAGTAGTACTTCGGCCGAGAGGAAGGAGACCCAGTACTTC.

This clone appeared a few times. The chain has TRBV10-2 and TRBJ1-5; D may be TRBD1 (5 bases). This CDR3 contains 13 residues. V dropped 5 bases and J dropped 5 bases, with 10 bases sitting between them. CDR1 and CDR2 (germline): WSHSY, SAAADI. CDR3 sequence: CASSPGLYQPQHF. In DNA, the CDR3 is TGCGCCAGCAGTCCAGGGCTCTATCAGCCCCAGCATTTT.

CDR3 region: CATRASNTGELFF. The CDR3 coding sequence is TGTGCCACCAGGGCCTCGAACACCGGGGAGCTGTTTTTT. This sequence joins TRBV7-3 and TRBJ2-2; D is possibly TRBD1 (5 bases). Germline V lookup: CDR1 SGHTA, CDR2 FQGTGA. This CDR3 is built from 13 residues. Trimming shortened V by 10 bases and J by 0 bases, and 9 bases separated the two germline ends.